The rows below give T cell receptor beta chains drawn from one sample of a study of blood T cell repertoires in COVID-19. Produced via immunoSEQ multiplex PCR; TCRdb's table is partial and in-frame only. The data contain under 100,000 clones, roughly nine tenths of them singletons. The sample consisted of peripheral blood. These receptors all come from a man in his fifties or sixties with acute or convalescent COVID-19. Each CDR3 is given with its conserved first and last residue. D genes are given only for firm matches.

TRBJ2-3,12,TRBV3-1/TRBV3-2,.,CASSQGQWPQYF
TRBJ1-1,17,TRBV4-1,.,CASSQGVPPTANTEAFF
TRBJ1-1,15,TRBV6-5,TRBD1,CASSYYQGEGTEAFF
TRBJ2-1,14,TRBV9,.,CASSARQTLNEQFF
TRBJ1-2,13,TRBV5-5,TRBD1,CASSTGQGSSYTF
TRBJ2-7,13,TRBV11-2,.,CASSLPGIYEQYF
TRBJ1-2,13,TRBV24-1,TRBD1,CATRPGGNYGYTF
TRBJ2-3,13,TRBV29-1,TRBD2,CSVDGGATDTQYF
TRBJ1-2,14,TRBV18,.,CASSLGLNNYGYTF
TRBJ2-6,12,TRBV19,.,CASSGGANVLTF
TRBJ2-1,14,TRBV28,TRBD2,CASSLGTSKNEQFF
TRBJ1-6,13,TRBV30,TRBD1,CAWANRGSSPLHF
TRBJ1-2,13,TRBV15,.,CATSRGEGFGYTF
TRBJ1-2,14,TRBV6-6,.,CASSYSESMRGYTF
TRBJ1-5,13,TRBV2,.,CASGRDGNQPQHF
TRBJ1-1,15,TRBV7-2,.,CASSSTGGRDTEAFF
TRBJ1-5,14,TRBV28,.,CASSLRVRNQPQHF
TRBJ1-2,14,TRBV9,.,CASSVGRGWYGYTF
TRBJ2-1,14,TRBV20-1,TRBD2,CSASGTSGDNEQFF
TRBJ2-3,17,TRBV5-1,TRBD2,CASSATLAGGATDTQYF
TRBJ1-2,15,TRBV19,.,CASSTTDSGVRGYTF
TRBJ2-5,15,TRBV6-5,TRBD1,CASSPPTGWQETQYF
TRBJ1-2,14,TRBV12-5,.,CASGLDSANYGYTF
TRBJ1-4,14,TRBV18,.,CASSHKGVDEKLFF
TRBJ2-5,14,TRBV27,TRBD1,CASRHRGWRETQYF
TRBJ1-4,13,TRBV20-1,.,CSASILRGGELFF
TRBJ2-1,14,TRBV7-9,TRBD1,CASSPQAGGRWQFF
TRBJ1-2,12,TRBV28,TRBD1,CATETGGYGYTF
TRBJ1-4,17,TRBV24-1,.,CATAHNMKEATNEKLFF
TRBJ1-5,13,TRBV19,TRBD1,CASRLGQGRPQHF
TRBJ1-1,17,TRBV3-1/TRBV3-2,.,CASSQEYDWGRGRAAFF
TRBJ1-3,16,TRBV6-1,.,CASSAGAGFSGNTIYF
TRBJ2-1,16,TRBV6-4,TRBD2,CASSRASGGFYNEQFF
TRBJ2-6,17,TRBV11-2,TRBD1,CASSSGQGSTGANVLTF
TRBJ1-6,13,TRBV5-6,TRBD1,CASSGQGNSPLHF
TRBJ2-3,15,TRBV7-8,.,CASSLAGARTDTQYF
TRBJ1-2,14,TRBV4-1,TRBD1,CASSRPDRDYGYTF
TRBJ2-7,18,TRBV21-1,.,CASSKLNHRDRGNYEQYF
TRBJ2-5,16,TRBV28,TRBD2,CASSLSSGGARETQYF
TRBJ2-5,17,TRBV6-4,TRBD2,CASSDCLAGDYQETQYF
TRBJ1-1,18,TRBV27,.,CASSFPPGRGRANTEAFF
TRBJ2-3,13,TRBV19,.,CASSIDRRDTQYF